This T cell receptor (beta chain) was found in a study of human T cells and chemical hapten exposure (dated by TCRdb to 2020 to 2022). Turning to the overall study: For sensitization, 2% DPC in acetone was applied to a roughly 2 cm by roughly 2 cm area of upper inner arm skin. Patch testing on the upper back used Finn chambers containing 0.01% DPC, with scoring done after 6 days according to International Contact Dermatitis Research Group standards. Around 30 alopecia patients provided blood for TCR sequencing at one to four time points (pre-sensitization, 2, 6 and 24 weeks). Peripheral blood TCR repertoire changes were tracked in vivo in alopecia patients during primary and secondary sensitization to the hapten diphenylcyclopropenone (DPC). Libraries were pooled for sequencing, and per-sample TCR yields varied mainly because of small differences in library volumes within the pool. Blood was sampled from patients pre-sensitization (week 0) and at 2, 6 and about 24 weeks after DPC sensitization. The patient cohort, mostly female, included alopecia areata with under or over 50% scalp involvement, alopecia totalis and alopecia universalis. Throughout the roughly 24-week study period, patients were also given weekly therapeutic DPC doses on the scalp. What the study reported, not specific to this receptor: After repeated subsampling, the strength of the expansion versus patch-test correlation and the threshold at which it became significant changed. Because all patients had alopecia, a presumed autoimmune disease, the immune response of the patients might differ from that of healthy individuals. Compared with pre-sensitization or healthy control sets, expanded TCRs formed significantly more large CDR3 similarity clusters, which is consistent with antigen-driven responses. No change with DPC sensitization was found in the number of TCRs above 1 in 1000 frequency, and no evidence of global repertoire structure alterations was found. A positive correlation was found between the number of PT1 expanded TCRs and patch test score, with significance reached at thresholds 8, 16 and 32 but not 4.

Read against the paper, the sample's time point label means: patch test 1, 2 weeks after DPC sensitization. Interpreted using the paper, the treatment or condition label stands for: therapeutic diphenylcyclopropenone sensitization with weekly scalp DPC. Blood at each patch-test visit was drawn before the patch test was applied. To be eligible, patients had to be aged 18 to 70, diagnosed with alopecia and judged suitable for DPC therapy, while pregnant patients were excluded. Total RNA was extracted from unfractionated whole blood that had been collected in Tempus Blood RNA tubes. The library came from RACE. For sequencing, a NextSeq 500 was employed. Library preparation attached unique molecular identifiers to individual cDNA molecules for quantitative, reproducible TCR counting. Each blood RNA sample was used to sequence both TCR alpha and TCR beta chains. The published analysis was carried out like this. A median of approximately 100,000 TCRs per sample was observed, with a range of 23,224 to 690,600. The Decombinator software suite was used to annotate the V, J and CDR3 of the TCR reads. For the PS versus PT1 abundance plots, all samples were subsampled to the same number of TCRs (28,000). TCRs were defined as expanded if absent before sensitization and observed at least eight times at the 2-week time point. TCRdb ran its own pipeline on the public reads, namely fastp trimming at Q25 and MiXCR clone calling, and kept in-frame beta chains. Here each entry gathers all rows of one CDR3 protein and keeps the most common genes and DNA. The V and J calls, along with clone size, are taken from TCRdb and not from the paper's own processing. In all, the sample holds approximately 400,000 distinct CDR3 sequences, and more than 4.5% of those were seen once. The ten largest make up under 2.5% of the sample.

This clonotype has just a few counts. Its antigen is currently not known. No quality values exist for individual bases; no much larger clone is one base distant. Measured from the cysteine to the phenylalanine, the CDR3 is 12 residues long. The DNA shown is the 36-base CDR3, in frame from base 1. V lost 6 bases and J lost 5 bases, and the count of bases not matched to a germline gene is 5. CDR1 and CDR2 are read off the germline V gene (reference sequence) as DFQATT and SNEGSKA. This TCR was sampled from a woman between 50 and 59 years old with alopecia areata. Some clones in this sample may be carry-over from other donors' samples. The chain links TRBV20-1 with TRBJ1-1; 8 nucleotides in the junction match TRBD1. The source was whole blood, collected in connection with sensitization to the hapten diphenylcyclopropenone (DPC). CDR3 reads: CSADRGRTEAFF. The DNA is TGCAGTGCCGACAGGGGAAGAACTGAAGCTTTCTTT.